This T cell receptor (beta chain) was recorded in a study of cytomegalovirus exposure and HLA in healthy donors. Overall study results and limits: Earlier analysis found most TCR beta V segments productive about 90% or about 30% of the time.

A multiplex PCR was run with 60 Vbeta primers and 13 Jbeta primers. Sequencing used immunoSEQ multiplex PCR; TCRdb keeps in-frame clones, though not all of them. The sample has 200,000 to 250,000 clones; about 80% are singletons. This clone was seen only once. Its antigen remains unknown. Per germline, CDR1 MNHEY and CDR2 SVGAGI. Trimming left V 5 bases short and J 3 bases short, with 16 bases between. The CDR3 covers 15 residues. This chain links TRBV6-5 with TRBJ1-2, with D possibly matching TRBD1 (6 bases). The TCR sequence derives from a woman between 45 and 65 years old in good health and CMV-seropositive. The material sequenced was PBMCs. CDR3 amino acids: CASSRQGSGYYGYTF. CDR3 coding DNA: TGTGCCAGCAGTCGCCAGGGGTCAGGGTACTATGGCTACACCTTC.